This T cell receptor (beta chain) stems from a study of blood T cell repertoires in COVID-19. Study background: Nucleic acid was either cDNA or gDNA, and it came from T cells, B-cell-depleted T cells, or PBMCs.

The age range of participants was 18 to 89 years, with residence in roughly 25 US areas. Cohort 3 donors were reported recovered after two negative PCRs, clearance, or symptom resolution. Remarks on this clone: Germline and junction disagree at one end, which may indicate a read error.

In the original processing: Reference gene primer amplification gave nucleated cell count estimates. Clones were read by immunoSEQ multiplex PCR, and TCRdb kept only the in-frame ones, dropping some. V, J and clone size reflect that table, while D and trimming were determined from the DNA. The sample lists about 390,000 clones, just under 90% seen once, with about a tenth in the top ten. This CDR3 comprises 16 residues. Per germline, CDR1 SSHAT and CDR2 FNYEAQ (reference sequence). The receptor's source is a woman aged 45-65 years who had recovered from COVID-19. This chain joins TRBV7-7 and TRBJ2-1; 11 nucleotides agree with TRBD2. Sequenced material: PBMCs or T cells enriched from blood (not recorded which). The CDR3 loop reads CASSITLAGGYNEQFF. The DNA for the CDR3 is TGTGCTAGCAGCATCACCCTAGCGGGGGGTTACAATGAGCAGTTCTTC.